The rows below give T cell receptor beta chains drawn from one sample of a study of PD-1 blockade in classical Hodgkin lymphoma. The data were produced by immunoSEQ multiplex PCR, yet TCRdb's version contains in-frame clones alone and is incomplete. This sample yields thousands of clones, of which 70% to 90% are seen a single time; approximately 47% belongs to the top ten. The material sequenced was peripheral blood mononuclear cells (PBMCs), taken before the second cycle of nivolumab. Source of these receptors: a human donor with classical Hodgkin lymphoma. CDR3s include the opening cysteine and the closing phenylalanine or tryptophan. A D gene is named only where the DNA matches it firmly. Not all rows give a size; the values are once, few, many and, for expanded clones, a class.

j_call,d_call,cdr3_length,clone_size,v_call,cdr3_nt,cdr3_aa
TRBJ2-1,-,14,-,TRBV10-3,TGTGCCATCAGGGGGGGTCTCACGTACAATGAGCAGTTCTTC,CAIRGGLTYNEQFF
TRBJ2-1,-,13,-,TRBV7-3,TGTGCCAGCAGCCAAAGCTCCTACAATGAGCAGTTCTTC,CASSQSSYNEQFF
TRBJ1-2,-,12,-,TRBV6-6,TGTGCCAGCAGGCCAGGGGACTATGGCTACACCTTC,CASRPGDYGYTF
TRBJ1-5,TRBD1,19,-,TRBV19,TGTGCCAGTAGTATAGAGGCGGGACAGGGGAGATATAGCAATCAGCCCCAGCATTTT,CASSIEAGQGRYSNQPQHF
TRBJ2-3,-,16,few,TRBV27,TGTGCCAGCAGTTTGCAGAAGGGCAGGACCACAGATACGCAGTATTTT,CASSLQKGRTTDTQYF
TRBJ1-6,-,16,-,TRBV10-3,TGTGCCATCAGTCGGACCGTCAACTCCTATAATTCACCCCTCCACTTT,CAISRTVNSYNSPLHF
TRBJ1-3,-,16,-,TRBV29-1,TGCAGCGTTGAAGCGAAGGGGATGTGGTCTGGAAACACCATATATTTT,CSVEAKGMWSGNTIYF
TRBJ1-2,-,15,-,TRBV5-1,TGCGCCAGCAGCTTGCACAGGGCCGACCCCTATGGCTACACCTTC,CASSLHRADPYGYTF
TRBJ1-4,-,14,-,TRBV7-9,TGTGCCAGCAGCTTAGGCGGAATCGGTGAAAAACTGTTTTTT,CASSLGGIGEKLFF
TRBJ1-4,TRBD1,15,-,TRBV10-1,TGCGCCAGCAGTGAGGGGACAGTTCCTAATGAAAAACTGTTTTTT,CASSEGTVPNEKLFF
TRBJ1-2,TRBD1,13,-,TRBV18,TGTGCCAGCTCACCAGGTAGACAGGGTGGCTACACCTTC,CASSPGRQGGYTF
TRBJ1-6,-,12,-,TRBV7-2,TGTGCCAGCAGCCGCCCAGAAGGACCCCTCCACTTT,CASSRPEGPLHF
TRBJ2-1,TRBD1,16,once,TRBV10-3,TGTGCCATCAGTGGGGGACAGGCAATAACACACAATGAGCAGTTCTTC,CAISGGQAITHNEQFF
TRBJ1-2,-,13,-,TRBV2,TGTGCCAGCAAAAAAGGAACCTATGTTGGCTACACCTTC,CASKKGTYVGYTF
TRBJ1-1,-,11,-,TRBV5-1,TGCGCCAGCAGCTTGGCAGGGGAAGCTTTCTTT,CASSLAGEAFF
TRBJ2-6,-,15,-,TRBV10-1,TGCGCCAGCAGTGACTCCTTCTCTGGGGCCAACGTCCTGACTTTC,CASSDSFSGANVLTF